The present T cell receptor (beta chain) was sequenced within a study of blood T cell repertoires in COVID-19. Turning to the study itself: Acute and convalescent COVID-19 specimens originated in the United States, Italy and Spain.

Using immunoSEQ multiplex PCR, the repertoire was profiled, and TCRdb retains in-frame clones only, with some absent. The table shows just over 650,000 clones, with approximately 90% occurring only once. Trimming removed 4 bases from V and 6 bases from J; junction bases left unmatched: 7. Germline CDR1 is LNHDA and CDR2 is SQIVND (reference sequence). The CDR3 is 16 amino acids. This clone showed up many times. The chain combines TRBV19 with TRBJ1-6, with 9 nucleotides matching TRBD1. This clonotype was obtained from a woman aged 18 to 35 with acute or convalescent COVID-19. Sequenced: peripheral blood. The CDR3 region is CASSTRDRVGNSPLHF. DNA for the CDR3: TGTGCCAGTAGTACCCGGGACAGGGTGGGTAATTCACCCCTCCACTTT.